The clone carrying this TCR beta chain was seen many times. TCR beta CDR3 sequences were amplified from RNA transcripts. First-round RT-PCR with HTBI primers amplified the TCR CDR3 region. TCRdb reprocessed the multiplex PCR reads with MiXCR, giving one entry per CDR3 protein. Of 350,000 to 400,000 distinct CDR3 sequences in the sample, under 15% are singletons; the top ten hold about 30%. The entry originates in a study of T cells in Graves' hyperthyroidism and ophthalmopathy. Study-level information: Peripheral blood was taken when the disease was first diagnosed, before any treatment began.

The CDR3 sequence is 14 residues long. V lost 5 bases, J lost 4 bases, and 8 bases stayed unmatched. CDR1 is DFQATT, CDR2 SNEGSKA, per germline (reference sequence). This TCR derives from a woman in her twenties or thirties with Graves' hyperthyroidism. The chain recombines TRBV20-1 with TRBJ2-1, with 7 nucleotides matching TRBD2. The sequencing input was blood. The DNA for the CDR3 is TGCAGTGCTGCCCGGGAGGTCGGTTACAATGAGCAGTTCTTC. Its translation: CSAAREVGYNEQFF.